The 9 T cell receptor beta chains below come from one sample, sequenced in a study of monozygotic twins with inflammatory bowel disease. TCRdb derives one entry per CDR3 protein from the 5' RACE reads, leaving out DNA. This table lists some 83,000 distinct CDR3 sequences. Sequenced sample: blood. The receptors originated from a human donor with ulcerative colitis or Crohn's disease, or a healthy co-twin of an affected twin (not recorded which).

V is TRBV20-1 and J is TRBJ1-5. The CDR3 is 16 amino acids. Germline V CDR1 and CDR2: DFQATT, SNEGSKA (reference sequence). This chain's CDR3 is CSARDLGLPGNQPQHF.

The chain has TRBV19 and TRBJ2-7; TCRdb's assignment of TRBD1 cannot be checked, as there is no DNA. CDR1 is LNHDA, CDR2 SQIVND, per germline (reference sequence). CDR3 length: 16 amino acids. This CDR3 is CASIPLNTAMIYEQYF.

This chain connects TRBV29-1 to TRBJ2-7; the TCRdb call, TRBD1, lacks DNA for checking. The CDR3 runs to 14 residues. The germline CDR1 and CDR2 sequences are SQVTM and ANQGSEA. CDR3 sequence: CSVDGGTPFYEQYF.

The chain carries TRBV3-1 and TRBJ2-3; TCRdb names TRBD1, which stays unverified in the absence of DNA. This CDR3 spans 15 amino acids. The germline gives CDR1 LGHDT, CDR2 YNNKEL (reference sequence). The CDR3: CASQDWAGGADTQYF.

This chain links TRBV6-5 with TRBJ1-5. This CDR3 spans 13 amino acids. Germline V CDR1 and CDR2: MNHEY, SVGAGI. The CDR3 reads CASKGAPNQPQHF.

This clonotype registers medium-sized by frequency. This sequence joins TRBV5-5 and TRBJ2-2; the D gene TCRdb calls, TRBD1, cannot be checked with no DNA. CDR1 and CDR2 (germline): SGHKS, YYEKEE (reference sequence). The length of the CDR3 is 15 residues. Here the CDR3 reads CASSLRDTGTGELFF.

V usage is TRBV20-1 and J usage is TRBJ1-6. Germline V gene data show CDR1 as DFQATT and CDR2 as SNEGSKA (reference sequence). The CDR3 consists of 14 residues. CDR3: CSVLDSPYNSPLHF.

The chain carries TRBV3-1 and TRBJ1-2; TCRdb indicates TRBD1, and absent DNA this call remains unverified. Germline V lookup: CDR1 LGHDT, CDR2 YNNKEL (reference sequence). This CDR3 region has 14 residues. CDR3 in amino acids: CASRGSGRIYGYTF.

CDR3 protein: CASTEGGGGQETQYF. This rearrangement joins TRBV6-1 to TRBJ2-5; TCRdb's D call of TRBD2 is untestable without DNA. This CDR3 has 15 residues. Germline lookup yields CDR1 MNHNS and CDR2 SASEGT.